These T cell receptor beta chains were read from a single sample in a study of PD-L1 blockade in urothelial cancer. Libraries were prepared by immunoSEQ multiplex PCR; TCRdb keeps only in-frame clonotypes and omits some of them. This table holds tens of thousands of clones, less than 90% found once. The source was PBMCs, collected around atezolizumab (anti-PD-L1) treatment. The receptor source for this set is a man in his sixties with urothelial cancer. Each CDR3 is given with its conserved first and last residue. D genes are given only for firm matches. Clone size is not always given. Where it is, it says once, few, many or a class for expanded clones.

>NA|TRBJ2-1|TRBV19|TRBD2
CASSIVFGGTSGKSHEQFF
TGTGCCAGTAGTATAGTTTTCGGGGGGACTAGCGGGAAGTCCCATGAGCAGTTCTTC
>NA|TRBJ2-1|TRBV12-2|NA
CASRILAVSYNEQFF
TGTGCAAGTCGCATACTAGCGGTTTCCTACAATGAGCAGTTCTTC
>NA|TRBJ2-1|TRBV5-1|NA
CASSLELNNEQFF
TGCGCCAGCAGCTTGGAACTTAACAATGAGCAGTTCTTC
>NA|TRBJ2-1|TRBV5-4|TRBD2
CASSSPSGRGEQFF
TGTGCCAGCAGCTCTCCTAGCGGGAGGGGTGAGCAGTTCTTC
>NA|TRBJ2-7|TRBV9|NA
CASSGGVVGPYGQYF
TGTGCCAGCAGCGGTGGGGTTGTGGGGCCCTACGGGCAGTACTTC
>once|TRBJ2-1|TRBV7-8|NA
CASSSLNNADEQFF
TGTGCCAGCAGCTCCCTGAATAACGCGGATGAGCAGTTCTTC
>NA|TRBJ2-3|TRBV7-2|NA
CASSSPPADTQYF
TGTGCCAGCAGCTCCCCCCCAGCAGATACGCAGTATTTT
>once|TRBJ2-5|TRBV7-2|NA
CASSLQGKETQYF
TGTGCCAGCAGCTTACAGGGAAAAGAGACCCAGTACTTC
>few|TRBJ2-3|TRBV7-7|TRBD1
CASSTGQAKDTQYF
TGTGCCAGCAGCACGGGACAGGCAAAAGATACGCAGTATTTT
>NA|TRBJ2-1|TRBV5-6|TRBD2
CASSLLGLDDNEQFF
TGTGCCAGCAGCTTGTTGGGACTAGACGACAATGAGCAGTTCTTC
>NA|TRBJ1-2|TRBV5-1|TRBD1
CASSNGQGPSDYGYTF
TGCGCCAGCAGCAACGGACAGGGGCCAAGCGACTATGGCTACACCTTC